The 10 T cell receptor beta chains in this list originate from one sample, sequenced in a study of Tregs in tolerant kidney transplant recipients (dated by TCRdb to 2018 to 2020). Their cognate antigens are unknown. Libraries were constructed by the immunoSEQ multiplex PCR assay. TCRdb's version of the immuneACCESS table is confined to in-frame rearrangements and falls short of the full clone set. An unresolved V gene accounts for under half of the shortfall where checked; the remainder is of unknown origin. For this sample there are approximately 45,000 clones; about 95% appear just once. The top ten clones comprise more than 0.35% of the sample. Sequencing was performed on Tregs from blood cultured with allogeneic cells. The receptors stem from a human donor in good health.

The chain's CDR3 is CASSEAGTDTQYF. In DNA form, the CDR3 reads TGTGCCAGCAGTGAAGCTGGCACAGATACGCAGTATTTT. This chain joins TRBV2 and TRBJ2-3; D ambiguous. Germline lookup yields CDR1 SNHLY and CDR2 FYNNEI. V was trimmed by 0 bases and J by 1 base, leaving 2 bases between them. The CDR3 sequence is 13 residues long.

The J gene is TRBJ2-7, the V gene TRBV5-4, with D perhaps TRBD1 or TRBD2 (5 bases each). Trimming pared 3 bases from V and 3 bases from J, leaving 16 bases between. Looked up from germline, CDR1 is SGHNT and CDR2 is YYREEE (reference sequence). CDR3 size: 15 residues. CDR3 amino acids: CASSWSRDGIYEQYF. For the CDR3, the DNA is TGTGCCAGCAGCTGGAGCCGGGACGGTATCTACGAGCAGTACTTC.

This chain uses TRBV5-5 with TRBJ1-1; a possible D gene is TRBD1 (6 bases). In germline, CDR1 is SGHKS, CDR2 YYEKEE (reference sequence). The CDR3 is made up of 15 amino acids. V was cut by 1 base and J by 0 bases, with 10 bases left in between. As DNA, the CDR3 is TGTGCCAGCAGCTTGAAGGGACAATTGAACACTGAAGCTTTCTTT. Protein product: CASSLKGQLNTEAFF. Using reference TRBV5-5 and TRBJ1-1 for the parts outside the CDR3, the full variable domain is DAGVTQSPTHLIKTRGQQVTLRCSPISGHKSVSWYQQVLGQGPQFIFQYYEKEERGRGNFPDRFSARQFPNYSSELNVNALLLGDSALYLCASSLKGQLNTEAFFGQGTRLTVV.

V and J are TRBV19 and TRBJ1-2, with D hard to call. Deletions cut 7 bases from V and 4 bases from J, with 7 bases between. Germline CDR1 and CDR2: LNHDA and SQIVND (reference sequence). The CDR3 is made up of 11 amino acids. CDR3 sequence (DNA): TGTGCCAGTAATCGGGGCTATGGCTACACCTTC. Translated, it gives CASNRGYGYTF.

This chain connects TRBV19 to TRBJ2-7; 10 bases are shared with TRBD1. Germline values: CDR1 LNHDA, CDR2 SQIVND (reference sequence). The V gene end was trimmed by 5 bases and the J gene end by 6 bases; junction bases not matched to a gene: 10. The CDR3 contains 15 residues. The CDR3 DNA is TGTGCCAGTAGTGATCCGGGACAGGGGAAATTCGAGCAGTACTTC. Its protein product is CASSDPGQGKFEQYF. Drawing the rest from reference TRBV19 and TRBJ2-7, the complete variable domain is DGGITQSPKYLFRKEGQNVTLSCEQNLNHDAMYWYRQDPGQGLRLIYYSQIVNDFQKGDIAEGYSVSREKKESFPLTVTSAQKNPTAFYLCASSDPGQGKFEQYFGPGTRLTVT.

The chain links TRBV9 to TRBJ2-3; D perhaps matches TRBD2 (5 bases). CDR3 length: 15 amino acids. CDR1 SGDLS and CDR2 YYNGEE come from the germline V gene. Trimming took off 4 bases at V and 6 bases at J, with 18 bases between the two ends. CDR3 DNA sequence: TGTGCCAGCAGCTATGACTCGTCCAGGAGGGATACGCAGTATTTT. Amino acid sequence: CASSYDSSRRDTQYF. The full variable domain, in which reference TRBV9 and TRBJ2-3 provide the parts outside the CDR3, is DSGVTQTPKHLITATGQRVTLRCSPRSGDLSVYWYQQSLDQGLQFLIQYYNGEERAKGNILERFSAQQFPDLHSELNLSSLELGDSALYFCASSYDSSRRDTQYFGPGTRLTVL.

The J gene is TRBJ1-2, the V gene TRBV19, with D maybe TRBD1 (6 bases). Trimming pared 7 bases from V and 4 bases from J, leaving 19 bases between. The CDR3 loop spans 15 amino acids. Germline V gene lookup returns CDR1 LNHDA and CDR2 SQIVND (reference sequence). The CDR3 DNA follows: TGTGCCAGTAAAAACTCTGGGACATCTCGCTATGGCTACACCTTC. It translates to CASKNSGTSRYGYTF.

The chain carries TRBV6-5 and TRBJ1-2; D gene ambiguous. Germline CDR1 MNHEY, CDR2 SVGAGI. Trimming stripped 5 bases from V and 8 bases from J, with 15 bases between. There are 13 residues in the CDR3. The CDR3 loop is CASSTESYAGYTF. The CDR3 coding sequence is TGTGCCAGCAGTACAGAGAGTTATGCGGGCTACACCTTC.

This chain joins TRBV29-1 and TRBJ2-1, with D possibly TRBD1 on 5 matching bases. The V end lost 3 bases, the J end lost 0 bases, and 9 bases lay between the germline ends. The CDR3 totals 14 residues. Germline V gene lookup returns CDR1 SQVTM and CDR2 ANQGSEA. CDR3 residues: CSVDGQGSYNEQFF. As DNA, the CDR3 is TGCAGCGTTGACGGTCAGGGCTCCTACAATGAGCAGTTCTTC.

The chain is built from TRBV5-1 and TRBJ2-3, with D possibly being TRBD1 (5 bases). The V gene's germline CDR1 is SGHRS and CDR2 YFSETQ. The CDR3 contains 12 residues. The ends were cut back, 0 bases at V and 8 bases at J, with 7 bases in the middle. The CDR3 loop is CASSLGQGTQYF. The CDR3 DNA follows: TGCGCCAGCAGCTTGGGCCAGGGTACGCAGTATTTT.